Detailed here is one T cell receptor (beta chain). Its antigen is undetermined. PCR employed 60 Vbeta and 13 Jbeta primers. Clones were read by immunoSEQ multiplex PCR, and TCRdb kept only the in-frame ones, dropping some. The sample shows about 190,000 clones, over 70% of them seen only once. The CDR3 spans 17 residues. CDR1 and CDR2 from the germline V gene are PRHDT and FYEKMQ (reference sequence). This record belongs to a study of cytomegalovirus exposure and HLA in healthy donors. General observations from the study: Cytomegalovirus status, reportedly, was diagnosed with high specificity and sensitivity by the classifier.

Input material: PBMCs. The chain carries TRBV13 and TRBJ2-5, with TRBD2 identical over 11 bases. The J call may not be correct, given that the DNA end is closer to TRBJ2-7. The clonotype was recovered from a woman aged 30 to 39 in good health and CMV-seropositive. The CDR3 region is CASSLIAGGPRTYEQYF. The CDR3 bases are TGTGCCAGCAGCTTAATAGCGGGAGGGCCACGGACCTACGAGCAGTACTTC.